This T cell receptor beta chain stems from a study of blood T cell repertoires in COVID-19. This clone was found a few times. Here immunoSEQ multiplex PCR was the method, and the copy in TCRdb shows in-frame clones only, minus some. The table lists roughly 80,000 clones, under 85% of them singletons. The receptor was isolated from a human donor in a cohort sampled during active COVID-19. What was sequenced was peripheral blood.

The CDR3 is CASSYSLAEPRNEQFF. In DNA form, the CDR3 reads TGTGCCAGCAGTTACTCTCTAGCGGAGCCGAGGAATGAGCAGTTCTTC. The chain couples TRBV6-5 to TRBJ2-1; 7 bases are shared with TRBD2. The CDR3 sequence is 16 residues long. With 0 bases clipped from V and 7 bases from J, the junction kept 9 bases outside the gene matches. Germline V gene lookup returns CDR1 MNHEY and CDR2 SVGAGI.